This TCR beta chain was identified during a study of blood T cell repertoires in COVID-19. Across the whole study: PBMCs, B-cell-depleted T cells, or T cells were the source of the cDNA or gDNA that made up the material.

Only in-frame clones appear in the TCRdb table, and some are missing; sequencing was by immunoSEQ multiplex PCR. Of around 260,000 clones in the sample, approximately 79% are singletons; the top ten hold under 4.5%. Sequencing used PBMCs or T cells enriched from blood (not recorded which). The TCR sequence derives from a man aged 25 to 40 with acute COVID-19.

Written as DNA, the CDR3 is TGTGCCAGCAGCTTATTCCCTATTCGTGTCGATGAGCAGTTCTTC. It codes for CASSLFPIRVDEQFF. The chain uses TRBV11-3 and TRBJ2-1; no definite D call. This CDR3 is 15 amino acids long. CDR1 is SGHNT, CDR2 YENEEA, per germline. Trimming removed 2 bases from V and 8 bases from J, with 16 bases in between. The full variable domain, completed using reference TRBV11-3 and TRBJ2-1, is EAGVVQSPRYKIIEKKQPVAFWCNPISGHNTLYWYLQNLGQGPELLIRYENEEAVDDSQLPKDRFSAERLKGVDSTLKIQPAELGDSAVYLCASSLFPIRVDEQFFGPGTRLTVL.